A single sample is the source of the 17 T cell receptor beta chains below, sequenced in a study of control samples from healthy donors and cancer patients. Sequencing used immunoSEQ multiplex PCR; TCRdb keeps in-frame clones, though not all of them. Among around 30,000 clones, 70% to 90% were seen once, and the ten largest hold 1.5% to 2%. What was sequenced was PBMCs. Receptors were obtained from a woman between 40 and 50 years old with lung cancer.

V usage is TRBV3-1 (or the pseudogene TRBV3-2) and J usage is TRBJ2-2; D uncertain. The CDR3 is 15 residues long. V lost 0 bases to trimming and J lost 8 bases, with 13 bases between them. The germline V gene encodes CDR1 LGHDT and CDR2 YNNKEL (reference sequence). The CDR3 sequence is CASSQDPASGGELFF. Here the CDR3 DNA reads TGTGCCAGCAGCCAAGATCCGGCTAGTGGAGGGGAGCTGTTTTTT.

J is TRBJ2-2 and V is TRBV6-6; unclear D gene. The germline gives CDR1 MNHNY, CDR2 SVGAGI (reference sequence). This CDR3 has 15 amino acids. V lost 0 bases and J lost 4, with 9 bases in between. DNA for the CDR3: TGTGCCAGCAGTTACTCAACAACCACCACCGGGGAGCTGTTTTTT. Amino acid sequence: CASSYSTTTTGELFF.

The chain recombines TRBV29-1 with TRBJ2-7, with TRBD2 matching over 7 bases. CDR3 length: 14 amino acids. Trimming cost V 6 bases and J 5 bases; bases outside gene matches: 13. Per germline, CDR1 SQVTM and CDR2 ANQGSEA. DNA of the CDR3: TGCAGCGTCGTGAACGTTGGGACTAAAAACGAGCAGTACTTC. Translation: CSVVNVGTKNEQYF.

The chain recombines TRBV4-3 with TRBJ2-3; TRBD2 aligns across 10 bases. CDR1 is LGHNA and CDR2 is YSLEER in the germline V gene. Unmatched junction bases numbered 8, after V lost 4 bases and J lost 4 bases. This CDR3 is 16 amino acids long. Written as DNA, the CDR3 is TGCGCCAGCAGCCGGGATTCGGGACTAGCGTCAGATACGCAGTATTTT. The encoded protein is CASSRDSGLASDTQYF.

V gene TRBV7-3 combines with J gene TRBJ1-2, with D unclear. The V and J ends lost 1 base and 6 bases respectively, with 12 bases between them. Germline loops: CDR1 SGHTA, CDR2 FQGTGA. The length of the CDR3 is 14 residues. The CDR3 region has the DNA TGTGCCAGCAGCTTAAGGGCCCTCTGGGATGGCTACACCTTC. This encodes CASSLRALWDGYTF.

The chain links TRBV5-5 to TRBJ1-1; D perhaps matches TRBD1 (6 bases). CDR3 length: 15 amino acids. With 4 bases removed from V and 5 bases from J, the gap between germline ends came to 18 bases. Germline CDR1 and CDR2: SGHKS and YYEKEE (reference sequence). In DNA form, the CDR3 reads TGTGCCAGCAGCGGGGGCGGGGGCGCGTTTACTGAAGCTTTCTTT. It encodes CASSGGGGAFTEAFF.

The V and J genes are TRBV7-2 and TRBJ1-2; maybe TRBD1 (6 bases). Trimming cost V 5 bases and J 0 bases, with 13 bases left between them. This CDR3 has 15 residues. Germline loops: CDR1 SGHTA, CDR2 FQGNSA. In nucleotides, the CDR3 is TGTGCCAGCAGCCCGACAGGTCTAGCTAACTATGGCTACACCTTC. This gives the protein CASSPTGLANYGYTF. Full variable domain (rest looked up from reference TRBV7-2 and TRBJ1-2): GAGVSQSPSNKVTEKGKDVELRCDPISGHTALYWYRQSLGQGLEFLIYFQGNSAPDKSGLPSDRFSAERTGGSVSTLTIQRTQQEDSAVYLCASSPTGLANYGYTFGSGTRLTVV.

The J gene is TRBJ1-4, the V gene TRBV6-1; D not certain. V was shortened by 3 bases and J by 5 bases, with 7 bases between the two germline ends. The CDR3 is made up of 13 amino acids. In germline, CDR1 is MNHNS, CDR2 SASEGT. CDR3 residues: CASSEASNEKLFF. CDR3 DNA: TGTGCCAGCAGTGAGGCGTCGAATGAAAAACTGTTTTTT.

This clone has just one count. This sequence joins TRBV28 and TRBJ1-2, with D tentatively TRBD1 (6 bases). Trimming removed 9 bases at V and 7 bases at J, with 21 bases between. This CDR3 region has 14 residues. CDR1 is MDHEN and CDR2 is SYDVKM in the germline V gene. In DNA, the CDR3 is TGTGCCAGTACCCCCACAGGGCACGGACGTGGCTACACCTTC. Protein sequence: CASTPTGHGRGYTF.

This clone is deemed medium-sized. The V call is TRBV5-1, the J call TRBJ2-1; 12 bases agree with TRBD2. The ends lost 3 bases at V and 5 bases at J; junction bases unmatched: 6. Germline CDR1 SGHRS, CDR2 YFSETQ. The CDR3 totals 16 residues. CDR3 in DNA: TGCGCCAGCAGCTCCGGACTAGCGGGGAAACACAATGAGCAGTTCTTC. Its translation: CASSSGLAGKHNEQFF. The full variable domain, its missing parts supplied by reference TRBV5-1 and TRBJ2-1, is KAGVTQTPRYLIKTRGQQVTLSCSPISGHRSVSWYQQTPGQGLQFLFEYFSETQRNKGNFPGRFSGRQFSNSRSEMNVSTLELGDSALYLCASSSGLAGKHNEQFFGPGTRLTVL.

The rearrangement uses TRBV5-6 and TRBJ1-2, with a weak D call TRBD1 (6 bases). The CDR3 loop spans 16 amino acids. CDR1 and CDR2 from the germline V gene are SGHDT and YYEEEE. Trimming removed 0 bases from V and 4 bases from J, with 16 bases in between. CDR3 in amino acids: CASSLEGQGSSYGYTF. The CDR3 DNA sequence: TGTGCCAGCAGCTTGGAGGGGCAGGGGTCTAGCTATGGCTACACCTTC.

The chain carries TRBV14 and TRBJ2-3, with 12 bases lining up with TRBD1. Germline V gene data show CDR1 as SGHDN and CDR2 as FVKESK. V dropped 0 bases and J dropped 6; count of bases not matched to a gene: 7. This CDR3 region has 17 residues. For the CDR3, the DNA is TGTGCCAGCAGCCAAGACCGGGGACAGGGGGCTTACGATACGCAGTATTTT. Amino acids: CASSQDRGQGAYDTQYF.

The chain uses TRBV9 and TRBJ2-7; D tentatively fits TRBD1 or TRBD2 (5 bases each). Trimming pared 0 bases from V and 6 bases from J, leaving 16 bases between. This CDR3 region has 15 residues. Per germline, CDR1 SGDLS and CDR2 YYNGEE. The CDR3 loop is CASSVAGQDLSEQYF. The CDR3 region has the DNA TGTGCCAGCAGCGTAGCGGGGCAGGACTTATCCGAGCAGTACTTC.

The rearrangement uses TRBV30 and TRBJ1-4; 8 positions match TRBD1. The CDR3 is 13 residues long. Unmatched junction bases numbered 1, after V lost 3 bases and J lost 4 bases. CDR1 is GTSNPN, CDR2 SVGIG, per germline (reference sequence). The CDR3 region is CAWRDRGNEKLFF. Here the CDR3 DNA reads TGTGCCTGGAGAGACAGGGGTAATGAAAAACTGTTTTTT.

This clone occurred a few times. V usage is TRBV28 and J usage is TRBJ2-3; unclear D gene. CDR3 length: 11 amino acids. CDR1 is MDHEN and CDR2 is SYDVKM in the germline V gene. Trimming cost V 4 bases and J 8 bases, with 7 bases left between them. The CDR3 bases are TGTGCCAGCAGTTCGGCGGTTACGCAGTATTTT. Translated, it gives CASSSAVTQYF.

The chain carries TRBV7-8 and TRBJ1-1, with D perhaps TRBD1 (6 bases). The CDR3 extends over 15 amino acids. V gave up 4 bases and J gave up 4 bases, with 16 bases separating them. The germline V gene encodes CDR1 SGHVS and CDR2 FQNEAQ. The CDR3 loop reads CASSWGQGSVTEAFF. DNA of the CDR3: TGTGCCAGCAGCTGGGGGCAGGGGTCGGTCACTGAAGCTTTCTTT.

The chain combines TRBV4-1 with TRBJ1-2; a possible D gene is TRBD1 (5 bases). V dropped 0 bases and J dropped 4 bases, with 9 bases sitting between them. The germline V gene encodes CDR1 MGHRA and CDR2 YSYEKL. There are 14 residues in the CDR3. CDR3 nucleotide sequence: TGCGCCAGCAGCCAAGAAGACAGACTCTATGGCTACACCTTC. It is translated as CASSQEDRLYGYTF.